This T cell receptor (beta chain) was obtained from a study of shared T cell receptors in the human thymus. Trimming removed 6 bases from V and 3 bases from J, with 7 bases in between. CDR3 length equals 11 residues. The V gene's germline CDR1 is DFQATT and CDR2 SNEGSKA (reference sequence). The table came from immunoSEQ multiplex PCR; TCRdb's copy has only in-frame clones and leaves some out. The repertoire holds hundreds of thousands of clones, more than 75% seen once, with around 0.0099% in the top ten. This clone was recorded once. Another study also made use of these data, one on human thymus T cells. Per that paper: Obtained as resections during corrective heart surgery, the thymus tissue was then studied.

The genes are TRBV20-1 and TRBJ2-3; D unclear. Specimen: thymocytes. The TCR sequence derives from a boy younger than two with a congenital heart defect. In nucleotides, the CDR3 is TGCAGTGCGGCGACAACAGATACGCAGTATTTT. It specifies CSAATTDTQYF.